The 8 T cell receptor beta chains below were found in one sample sequenced in a study of blood T cells in healthy people across ages. Next came a second PCR, run for about 7 to 11 cycles, which used a sample-barcoded 5' primer along with a J-beta primer mix. TCRdb fed the 5' RACE reads into MiXCR, producing one record per CDR3 protein. The sample records fewer than 1.5 million distinct CDR3 sequences, 42% being singletons. The specimen sequenced was blood. The origin of the receptors is a woman under 30 in good health.

This chain joins TRBV10-3 and TRBJ1-4; D not resolved. CDR1 is ENHRY and CDR2 is SYGVKD in the germline V gene. The V and J ends lost 0 bases and 0 bases respectively, with 11 bases between them. The CDR3 consists of 17 residues. For the CDR3, the DNA is TGTGCCATCAGTGAGTCGCCTAGCTCGGCAACTAATGAAAAACTGTTTTTT. This gives the protein CAISESPSSATNEKLFF.

This clonotype was observed a single time. This chain connects TRBV7-9 to TRBJ1-2; possibly TRBD1 for D (5 bases). The CDR3 has 17 amino acids. The germline gives CDR1 SEHNR, CDR2 FQNEAQ (reference sequence). The germline V and J ends were trimmed by 3 bases and 4 bases, with 21 bases remaining between them. CDR3 loop: CASSFTPGTPNSYGYTF. The CDR3 bases are TGTGCCAGCAGCTTTACCCCCGGGACGCCCAATTCCTATGGCTACACCTTC. The complete variable domain, with remaining parts taken from reference TRBV7-9 and TRBJ1-2, reads DTGVSQNPRHKITKRGQNVTFRCDPISEHNRLYWYRQTLGQGPEFLTYFQNEAQLEKSRLLSDRFSAERPKGSFSTLEIQRTEQGDSAMYLCASSFTPGTPNSYGYTFGSGTRLTVV.

This chain links TRBV7-9 with TRBJ2-7; no clear D. The last part of the DNA fits TRBJ2-5 better; the J call may be wrong. CDR1 and CDR2 from the germline V gene are SEHNR and FQNEAQ (reference sequence). The length of the CDR3 is 11 residues. CDR3 in amino acids: CASSLGWTQYF. In DNA, the CDR3 is TGTGCCAGCAGCTTAGGATGGACCCAGTACTTC.

The chain recombines TRBV9 with TRBJ2-2, with a tentative D call TRBD2 (6 bases). The length of the CDR3 is 17 residues. Germline V gene data show CDR1 as SGDLS and CDR2 as YYNGEE. V gave up 0 bases and J gave up 1 base, with 13 bases separating them. CDR3 nucleotides: TGTGCCAGCAGCGTAGATAGGGCGGGACTGAACACCGGGGAGCTGTTTTTT. It specifies CASSVDRAGLNTGELFF. Variable domain in full (rest from reference TRBV9 and TRBJ2-2): DSGVTQTPKHLITATGQRVTLRCSPRSGDLSVYWYQQSLDQGLQFLIQYYNGEERAKGNILERFSAQQFPDLHSELNLSSLELGDSALYFCASSVDRAGLNTGELFFGEGSRLTVL.

The V gene is TRBV14, the J gene TRBJ1-2, with D possibly being TRBD1 (6 bases). With 3 bases removed from V and 5 bases from J, the gap between germline ends came to 16 bases. CDR1 is SGHDN, CDR2 FVKESK, per germline. The CDR3 is 15 residues long. The CDR3 DNA sequence: TGTGCCAGCAGCCATATCCAGGGGATTTATTATGGCTACACCTTC. As protein: CASSHIQGIYYGYTF.

This clonotype has more than one count but fewer than ten. The chain employs TRBV12-3 or TRBV12-4 and TRBJ1-2, with 8 bases that match TRBD1. This CDR3 spans 17 amino acids. Unmatched junction bases numbered 12, after V lost 6 bases and J lost 0 bases. CDR3 coding DNA: TGTGCCAGCAGCTTGGGAAGCGGGACAGGATCTAACTATGGCTACACCTTC. As protein: CASSLGSGTGSNYGYTF.

The count of this clonotype is one. The chain has TRBV11-1 and TRBJ2-7; D unclear. Germline V CDR1 and CDR2: SGHAT, FQDESV (reference sequence). The CDR3 is 21 amino acids. Trimming left V 1 base short and J 0 bases short, with 28 bases between. The CDR3 protein is CASSLESMSDGNAPGSYEQYF. The CDR3 DNA sequence: TGTGCCAGCAGCTTAGAATCTATGTCGGACGGAAATGCTCCGGGCTCCTACGAGCAGTACTTC.

This clonotype was seen ten or more times. The V and J genes are TRBV29-1 and TRBJ1-5; the match to TRBD1 covers 7 bases. The CDR3 covers 13 residues. V shed 6 bases and J 6 bases; nucleotides not matched to a gene: 8. In germline, CDR1 is SQVTM, CDR2 ANQGSEA. CDR3 bases: TGCAGCGTAGGAGCAGGGGGAGTTCAGCCCCAGCATTTT. Encoded protein: CSVGAGGVQPQHF.